The T cell receptor (beta chain) under discussion was sequenced for a study of blood T cell repertoires in COVID-19. In the study overall: PBMCs, B-cell-depleted T cells, or T cells provided the cDNA or gDNA that made up the material.

The CDR3 extends over 14 amino acids. In germline, CDR1 is MGHRA, CDR2 YSYEKL. The V end lost 1 base, the J end lost 4 bases, and 10 bases lay between the germline ends. This clone occurred once. Original processing methods: The assay estimated nucleated cells by amplifying reference gene primers. This table comes from immunoSEQ multiplex PCR, and its TCRdb copy is limited to in-frame clones, with some not included. The V and J calls and clone size come from that table; D and trimming were worked out from the DNA. The repertoire consists of roughly 180,000 clones, with approximately 85% occurring once and the leading ten covering 5.5% to 8%.

The V and J genes are TRBV4-1 and TRBJ1-2; D is ambiguous. The sequencing input was peripheral blood. This receptor was identified in a man older than 75 with COVID-19, enrolled during active disease. CDR3 region: CASSQGVEGYGYTF. The CDR3 DNA reads TGCGCCAGCAGCCAAGGGGTGGAGGGCTATGGCTACACCTTC.